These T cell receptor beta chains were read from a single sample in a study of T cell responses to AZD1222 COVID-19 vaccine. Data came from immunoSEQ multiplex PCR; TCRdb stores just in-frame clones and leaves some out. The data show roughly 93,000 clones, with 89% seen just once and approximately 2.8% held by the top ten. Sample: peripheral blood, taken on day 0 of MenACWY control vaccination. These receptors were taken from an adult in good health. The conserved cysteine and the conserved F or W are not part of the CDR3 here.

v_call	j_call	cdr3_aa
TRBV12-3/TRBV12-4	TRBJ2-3	ASSLGKDTQY
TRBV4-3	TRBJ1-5	ASSQDRFGKSQPQH
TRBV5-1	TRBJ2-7	ASSSGQESYEQY
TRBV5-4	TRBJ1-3	ASSLTGGSGNTIY
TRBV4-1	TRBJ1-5	ASSHMDTAGGQPQH
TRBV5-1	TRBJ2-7	ASSPGTANDEQY
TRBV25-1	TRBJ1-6	ASSQPGNSPLH
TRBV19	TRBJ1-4	ASTTLRTNEKLF
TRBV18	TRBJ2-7	ASSLIRDSSYEQY
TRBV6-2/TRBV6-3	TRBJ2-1	ASSFGYEQF
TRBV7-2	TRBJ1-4	ASSLQPSSHEKLF
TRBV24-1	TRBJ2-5	ATSDPRTGQWETQY
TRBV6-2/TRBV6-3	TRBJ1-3	ASSSGTPGNTIY
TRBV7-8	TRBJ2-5	ASSLGAVETQY
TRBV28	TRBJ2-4	ASSVTGTSGQNIQY
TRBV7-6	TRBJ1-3	ASSLARRATLGGNTIY
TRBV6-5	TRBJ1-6	ASSYQSSYNSPLH
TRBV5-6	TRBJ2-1	ASSSPGLTANEQF
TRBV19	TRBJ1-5	ASNDRYSNQPQH
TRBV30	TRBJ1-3	AWASSGNTIY
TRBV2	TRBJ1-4	ASSEWEENEKLF
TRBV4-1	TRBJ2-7	ASSQTGGYEQY